The 17 T cell receptor beta chains below were found in one sample sequenced in a study of control samples from healthy donors and cancer patients. Libraries were prepared by immunoSEQ multiplex PCR; TCRdb keeps only in-frame clonotypes and omits some of them. The repertoire holds 150,000 to 200,000 clones, with about 90% as singletons. The sample consisted of blood. The receptors derive from a man aged 18 to 30 in good health.

The rearrangement joins TRBV11-3 to TRBJ2-2; 13 bases are shared with TRBD2. V lost 3 bases and J lost 6; bases outside the gene matches: 1. CDR1 and CDR2 (germline): SGHNT, YENEEA. This CDR3 spans 15 amino acids. The CDR3 sequence is CASSFGTSGAGELFF. For the CDR3, the DNA is TGTGCCAGCAGCTTCGGGACTAGCGGGGCCGGGGAGCTGTTTTTT.

V and J are TRBV4-1 and TRBJ1-1, with 8 bases identical to TRBD1. There are 14 residues in the CDR3. The V gene's germline CDR1 is MGHRA and CDR2 YSYEKL. V dropped 2 bases and J dropped 5; count of bases not matched to a gene: 4. The CDR3, as DNA: TGCGCCAGCAGCCAACAGGGGGCAGGGACTGAAGCTTTCTTT. This translates into CASSQQGAGTEAFF.

The DNA of the CDR3 is TGTGCCAGCAGGCAGACTAGTTCCCACAATGAGCAGTTCTTC. Translated: CASRQTSSHNEQFF. The chain links TRBV7-3 to TRBJ2-1, with D perhaps matching TRBD2 (6 bases). CDR3 size: 14 residues. The germline V gene has CDR1 SGHTA and CDR2 FQGTGA. V lost 6 bases, J lost 5 bases, and 14 bases lay in between.

The chain couples TRBV4-2 to TRBJ2-1; 9 bases align to TRBD2. The CDR3 totals 16 residues. The trim removed 3 bases at V and 5 bases at J, leaving 8 bases unmatched. CDR1 is LGHNA and CDR2 is YNFKEQ in the germline V gene. The chain's CDR3 is CASSQVSGGSNNEQFF. CDR3 sequence (DNA): TGTGCCAGCAGCCAGGTCAGCGGGGGGAGTAACAATGAGCAGTTCTTC.

The count of this clone is one. The chain recombines TRBV19 with TRBJ2-7, with 12 bases matching TRBD1. This CDR3 is 15 amino acids long. The germline CDR1 and CDR2 sequences are LNHDA and SQIVND (reference sequence). The J segment lost 5 bases and the V segment lost 6 bases, leaving 8 bases of the junction unmatched. The chain's CDR3 is CASSAGTGGLNEQYF. The CDR3 DNA reads as TGTGCCAGTAGCGCCGGGACAGGGGGCTTGAACGAGCAGTACTTC. Full variable domain (remainder filled in from reference TRBV19 and TRBJ2-7): DGGITQSPKYLFRKEGQNVTLSCEQNLNHDAMYWYRQDPGQGLRLIYYSQIVNDFQKGDIAEGYSVSREKKESFPLTVTSAQKNPTAFYLCASSAGTGGLNEQYFGPGTRLTVT.

The table lists this clone with a few counts. The chain is built from TRBV27 and TRBJ1-1; D remains unclear. This CDR3 is 15 amino acids long. The germline V and J ends were trimmed by 4 bases and 5 bases, with 17 bases remaining between them. Germline loops: CDR1 MNHEY, CDR2 SMNVEV (reference sequence). In DNA, the CDR3 is TGTGCCAGCAGTTCTTACCTCGACGGACTTACTGAAGCTTTCTTT. Its protein product is CASSSYLDGLTEAFF.

About this clone itself: This specimen includes other DNA sequences encoding the same CDR3. This sequence joins TRBV9 and TRBJ1-3; D gene ambiguous. The CDR3 is 14 residues long. Germline lookup yields CDR1 SGDLS and CDR2 YYNGEE. The germline V and J ends were trimmed by 0 bases and 2 bases, with 6 bases remaining between them. CDR3 residues: CASSVGRAGNTIYF. In DNA form, the CDR3 reads TGTGCCAGCAGCGTAGGTAGGGCTGGAAACACCATATATTTT.

V is TRBV10-1 and J is TRBJ1-2; maybe TRBD1 (5 bases). This CDR3 is 14 amino acids long. Trimming took 4 bases from V and 4 from J, leaving 13 bases between them. CDR1 and CDR2 from the germline V gene are WNHNN and SYGVQD (reference sequence). In DNA form, the CDR3 reads TGCGCCAGCAGTGGCTACAGGTTCTCCTATGGCTACACCTTC. It is translated as CASSGYRFSYGYTF.

The CDR3 DNA is TGTGCCAGCAGCGCCCGGGACAGGGGAGGGAACACTGAAGCTTTCTTT. It translates to CASSARDRGGNTEAFF. The rearrangement joins TRBV5-5 to TRBJ1-1, with 10 bases aligning to TRBD1. Germline lookup yields CDR1 SGHKS and CDR2 YYEKEE (reference sequence). The CDR3 contains 16 residues. V shed 4 bases and J 1 base; nucleotides not matched to a gene: 7. Using reference TRBV5-5 and TRBJ1-1 for the parts outside the CDR3, the full variable domain is DAGVTQSPTHLIKTRGQQVTLRCSPISGHKSVSWYQQVLGQGPQFIFQYYEKEERGRGNFPDRFSARQFPNYSSELNVNALLLGDSALYLCASSARDRGGNTEAFFGQGTRLTVV.

The chain carries TRBV7-2 and TRBJ2-5, with unresolved D. Trimming took 2 bases from V and 1 from J, leaving 5 bases between them. The length of the CDR3 is 13 residues. From germline, CDR1 is SGHTA and CDR2 FQGNSA. DNA of the CDR3: TGTGCCAGCAGCTTATCTAGCCAAGAGACCCAGTACTTC. This translates into CASSLSSQETQYF.

The chain joins TRBV21-1 to TRBJ1-5; the D call of TRBD1 is as the table states it, not checked on the DNA. TRBV21-1 is a recognized pseudogene. This CDR3 has 15 residues. The CDR3 DNA reads as TGTGCCAGCAGCTACCGGGACAGGGCGAATCAGCCCCAGCATTTT. Translation: CASSYRDRANQPQHF.

The V and J genes are TRBV5-1 and TRBJ2-5; TRBD1 is a possible D gene (5 bases). CDR3 size: 12 residues. The germline V gene has CDR1 SGHRS and CDR2 YFSETQ. V lost 3 bases and J lost 6, with 9 bases in between. The CDR3 nucleotides are TGCGCCAGCAGCTCTGGGGCAAAGACCCAGTACTTC. This gives the protein CASSSGAKTQYF. Complete variable domain (other parts from reference TRBV5-1 and TRBJ2-5): KAGVTQTPRYLIKTRGQQVTLSCSPISGHRSVSWYQQTPGQGLQFLFEYFSETQRNKGNFPGRFSGRQFSNSRSEMNVSTLELGDSALYLCASSSGAKTQYFGPGTRLLVL.

V and J are TRBV19 and TRBJ2-7, with TRBD2 as a possible D gene (5 bases). Germline V gene data show CDR1 as LNHDA and CDR2 as SQIVND (reference sequence). The CDR3 spans 14 residues. With 6 bases removed from V and 7 bases from J, the gap between germline ends came to 19 bases. The CDR3 DNA reads as TGTGCCAGTAGCCTTATTGTGGCCGGCGGGGAGCAGTACTTC. This codes for CASSLIVAGGEQYF.

The table lists this clone with a count of one. The V gene is TRBV12-3 or TRBV12-4, the J gene TRBJ2-5; 7 positions match TRBD1. The CDR3 consists of 13 residues. V lost 6 bases, J lost 2 bases, and 3 bases stayed unmatched. CDR3 bases: TGTGCCAGCAGACGACAGGGTCAAGAGACCCAGTACTTC. It codes for CASRRQGQETQYF.

The chain employs TRBV5-1 and TRBJ1-4, with a tentative D call TRBD1 (5 bases). Looked up from germline, CDR1 is SGHRS and CDR2 is YFSETQ. This CDR3 has 15 residues. Trimming left V 2 bases short and J 4 bases short, with 12 bases between. CDR3 in amino acids: CASSLEAGVNEKLFF. CDR3 nucleotides: TGCGCCAGCAGCTTAGAGGCGGGGGTTAATGAAAAACTGTTTTTT.

CDR3 coding DNA: TGTGCCTGGAGTCTGGGGGTATCGTCCAGCACTGAAGCTTTCTTT. Residues: CAWSLGVSSSTEAFF. The gene calls are TRBV30 and TRBJ1-1; maybe TRBD1 (5 bases). The V end lost 2 bases, the J end lost 4 bases, and 17 bases lay between the germline ends. The CDR3 runs to 15 residues. Germline CDR1 is GTSNPN and CDR2 is SVGIG (reference sequence). Supplemented by reference TRBV30 and TRBJ1-1, the full variable domain reads SQTIHQWPATLVQPVGSPLSLECTVEGTSNPNLYWYRQAAGRGLQLLFYSVGIGQISSEVPQNLSASRPQDRQFILSSKKLLLSDSGFYLCAWSLGVSSSTEAFFGQGTRLTVV.

The chain employs TRBV16 and TRBJ2-4; possible D gene TRBD2, 7 bases. Germline V gives CDR1 KGHSY, CDR2 FQNENV. With 0 bases removed from V and 7 bases from J, the gap between germline ends came to 16 bases. The CDR3 spans 16 residues. The chain's CDR3 is CASSQSRGGADNIQYF. The CDR3 nucleotides read TGTGCCAGCAGCCAATCGCGTGGGGGGGCGGATAACATTCAGTACTTC.